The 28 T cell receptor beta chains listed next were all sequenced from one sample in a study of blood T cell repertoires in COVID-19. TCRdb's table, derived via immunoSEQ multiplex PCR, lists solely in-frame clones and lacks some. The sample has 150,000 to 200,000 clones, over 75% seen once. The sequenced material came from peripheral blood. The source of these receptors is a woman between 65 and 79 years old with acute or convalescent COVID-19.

In DNA, the CDR3 is TGCGCCAGCAGCTTGGACGGGGTGTCCACAGATACGCAGTATTTT. It yields the protein CASSLDGVSTDTQYF. The chain uses TRBV5-1 and TRBJ2-3, with D maybe TRBD2 (5 bases). Germline V CDR1 and CDR2: SGHRS, YFSETQ. V was pared by 0 bases and J by 2 bases, with 10 bases between. The length of the CDR3 is 15 residues.

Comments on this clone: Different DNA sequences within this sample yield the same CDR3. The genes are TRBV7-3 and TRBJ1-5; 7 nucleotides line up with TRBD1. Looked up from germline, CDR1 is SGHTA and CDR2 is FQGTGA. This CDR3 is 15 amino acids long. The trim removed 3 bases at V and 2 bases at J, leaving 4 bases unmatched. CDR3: CASSLTGTGNQPQHF. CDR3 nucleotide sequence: TGTGCCAGCAGCTTGACCGGGACAGGCAATCAGCCCCAGCATTTT.

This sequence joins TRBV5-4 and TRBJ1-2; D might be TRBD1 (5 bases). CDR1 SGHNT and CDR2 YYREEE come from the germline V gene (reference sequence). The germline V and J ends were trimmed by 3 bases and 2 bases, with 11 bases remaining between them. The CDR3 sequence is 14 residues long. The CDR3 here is CASSYPGKNYGYTF. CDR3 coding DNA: TGTGCCAGCAGCTACCCAGGGAAAAACTATGGCTACACCTTC.

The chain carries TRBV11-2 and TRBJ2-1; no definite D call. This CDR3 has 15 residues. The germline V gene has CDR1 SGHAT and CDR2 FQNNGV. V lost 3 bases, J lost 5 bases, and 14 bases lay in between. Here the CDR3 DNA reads TGTGCCAGCAGCTTCTGGCACCTTGAAAACAATGAGCAGTTCTTC. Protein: CASSFWHLENNEQFF. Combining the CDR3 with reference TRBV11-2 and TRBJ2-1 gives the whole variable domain EAGVAQSPRYKIIEKRQSVAFWCNPISGHATLYWYQQILGQGPKLLIQFQNNGVVDDSQLPKDRFSAERLKGVDSTLKIQPAKLEDSAVYLCASSFWHLENNEQFFGPGTRLTVL.

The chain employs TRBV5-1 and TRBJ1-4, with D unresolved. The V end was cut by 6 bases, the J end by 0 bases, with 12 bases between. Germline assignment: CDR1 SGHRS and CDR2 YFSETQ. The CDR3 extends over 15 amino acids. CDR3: CASIVRNSTNEKLFF. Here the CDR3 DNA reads TGCGCCAGCATTGTCAGGAATTCAACTAATGAAAAACTGTTTTTT. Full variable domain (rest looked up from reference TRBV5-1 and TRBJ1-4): KAGVTQTPRYLIKTRGQQVTLSCSPISGHRSVSWYQQTPGQGLQFLFEYFSETQRNKGNFPGRFSGRQFSNSRSEMNVSTLELGDSALYLCASIVRNSTNEKLFFGSGTQLSVL.

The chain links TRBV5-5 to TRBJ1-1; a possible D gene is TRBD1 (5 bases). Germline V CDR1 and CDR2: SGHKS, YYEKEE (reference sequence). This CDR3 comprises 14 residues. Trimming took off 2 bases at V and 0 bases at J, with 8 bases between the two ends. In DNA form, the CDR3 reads TGTGCCAGCAGCTTCGACAGCTTGAACACTGAAGCTTTCTTT. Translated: CASSFDSLNTEAFF.

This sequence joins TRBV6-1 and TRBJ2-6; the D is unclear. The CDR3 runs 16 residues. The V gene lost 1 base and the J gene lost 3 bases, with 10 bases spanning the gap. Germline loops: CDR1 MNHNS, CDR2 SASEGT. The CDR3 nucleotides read TGTGCCAGCAGTGAAGATGGTGGAGTTGGGGCCAACGTCCTGACTTTC. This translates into CASSEDGGVGANVLTF.

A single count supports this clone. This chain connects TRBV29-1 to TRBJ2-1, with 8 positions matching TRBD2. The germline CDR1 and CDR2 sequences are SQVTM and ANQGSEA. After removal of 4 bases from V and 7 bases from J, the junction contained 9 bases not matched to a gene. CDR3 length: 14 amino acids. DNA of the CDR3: TGCAGCGTTGTATCCGGGAGGGCCCCGAATGAGCAGTTCTTC. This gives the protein CSVVSGRAPNEQFF.

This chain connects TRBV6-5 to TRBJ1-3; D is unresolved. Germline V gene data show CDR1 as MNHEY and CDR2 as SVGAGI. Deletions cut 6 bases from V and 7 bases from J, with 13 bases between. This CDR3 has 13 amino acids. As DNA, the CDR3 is TGTGCCAGCAGACGCGTCGACGGGAACACCATATATTTT. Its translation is CASRRVDGNTIYF.

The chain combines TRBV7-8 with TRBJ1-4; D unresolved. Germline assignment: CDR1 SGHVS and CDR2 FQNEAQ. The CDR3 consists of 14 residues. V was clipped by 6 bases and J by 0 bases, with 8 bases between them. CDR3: CASSRTATNEKLFF. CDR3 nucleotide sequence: TGTGCCAGCAGTCGAACAGCAACTAATGAAAAACTGTTTTTT.

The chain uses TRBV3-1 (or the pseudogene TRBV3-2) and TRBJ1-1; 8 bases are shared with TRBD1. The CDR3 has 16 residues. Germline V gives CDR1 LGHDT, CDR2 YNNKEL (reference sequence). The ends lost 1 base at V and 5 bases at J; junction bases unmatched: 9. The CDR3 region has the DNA TGTGCCAGCAGCCAAGGTCGTCACAGGGGGTCGACTGAAGCTTTCTTT. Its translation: CASSQGRHRGSTEAFF.

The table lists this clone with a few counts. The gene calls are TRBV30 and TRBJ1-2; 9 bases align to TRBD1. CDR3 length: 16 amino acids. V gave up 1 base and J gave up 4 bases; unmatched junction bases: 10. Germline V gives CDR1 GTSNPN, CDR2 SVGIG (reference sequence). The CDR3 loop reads CAWSGALGQGSYGYTF. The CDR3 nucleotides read TGTGCCTGGAGTGGGGCCCTGGGACAGGGATCCTATGGCTACACCTTC.

The CDR3 bases are TGTGCCAGCAGCATTAGGACAGGTCGTGCTGGAAACACCATATATTTT. Encoded protein: CASSIRTGRAGNTIYF. The J gene is TRBJ1-3, the V gene TRBV2; 7 bases are a match to TRBD1. Germline V gene lookup returns CDR1 SNHLY and CDR2 FYNNEI. The V and J ends lost 6 bases and 2 bases, in that order; junction bases with no gene match: 10. The CDR3 is 16 residues long.

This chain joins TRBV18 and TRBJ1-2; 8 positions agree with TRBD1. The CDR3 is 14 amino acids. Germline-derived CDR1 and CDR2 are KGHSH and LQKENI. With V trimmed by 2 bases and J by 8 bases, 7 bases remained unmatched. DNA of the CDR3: TGTGCCAGCTCACCAACGGACAGGGTGCAGGGCTACACCTTC. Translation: CASSPTDRVQGYTF.

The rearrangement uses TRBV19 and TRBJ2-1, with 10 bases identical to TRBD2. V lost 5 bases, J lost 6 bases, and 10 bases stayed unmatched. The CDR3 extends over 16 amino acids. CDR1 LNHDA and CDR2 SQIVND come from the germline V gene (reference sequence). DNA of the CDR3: TGTGCCAGTAGTCCTACCCTAGCGGGAGTGAGCAATGAGCAGTTCTTC. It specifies CASSPTLAGVSNEQFF.

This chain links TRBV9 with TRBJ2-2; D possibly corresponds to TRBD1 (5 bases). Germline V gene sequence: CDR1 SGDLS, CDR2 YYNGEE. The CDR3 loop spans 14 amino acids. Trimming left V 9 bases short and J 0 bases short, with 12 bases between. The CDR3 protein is CATRTGSNTGELFF. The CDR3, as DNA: TGTGCCACCAGAACAGGATCGAACACCGGGGAGCTGTTTTTT.

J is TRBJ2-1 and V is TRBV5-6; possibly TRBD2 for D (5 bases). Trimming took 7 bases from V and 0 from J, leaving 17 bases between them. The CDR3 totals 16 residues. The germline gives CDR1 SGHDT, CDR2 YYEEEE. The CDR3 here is CASSKRRTSSYNEQFF. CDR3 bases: TGTGCCAGCTCGAAAAGGAGGACGAGCTCCTACAATGAGCAGTTCTTC.

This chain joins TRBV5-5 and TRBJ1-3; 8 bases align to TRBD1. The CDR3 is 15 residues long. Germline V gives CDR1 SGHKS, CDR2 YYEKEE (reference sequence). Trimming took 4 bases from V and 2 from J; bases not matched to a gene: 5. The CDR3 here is CASSPATGAGNTIYF. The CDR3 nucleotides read TGTGCCAGCAGCCCAGCGACAGGGGCTGGAAACACCATATATTTT.

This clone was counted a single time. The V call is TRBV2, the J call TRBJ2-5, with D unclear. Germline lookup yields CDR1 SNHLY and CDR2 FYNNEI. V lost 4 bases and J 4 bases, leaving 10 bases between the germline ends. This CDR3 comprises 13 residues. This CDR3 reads CASSVRFRETQYF. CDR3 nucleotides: TGTGCCAGCAGTGTGCGTTTTCGAGAGACCCAGTACTTC.

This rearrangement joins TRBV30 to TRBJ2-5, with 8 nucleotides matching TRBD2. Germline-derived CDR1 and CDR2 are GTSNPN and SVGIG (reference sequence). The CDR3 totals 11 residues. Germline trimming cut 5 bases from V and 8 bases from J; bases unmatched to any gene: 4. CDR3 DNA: TGTGCCTGGGGGGGGACTAGTACCCAGTACTTC. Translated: CAWGGTSTQYF.

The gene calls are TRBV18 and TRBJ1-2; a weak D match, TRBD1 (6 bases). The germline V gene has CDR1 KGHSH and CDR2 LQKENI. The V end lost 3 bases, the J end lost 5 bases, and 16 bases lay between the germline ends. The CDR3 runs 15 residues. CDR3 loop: CASSPILDSSYGYTF. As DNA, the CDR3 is TGTGCCAGCTCACCCATTTTGGACAGTTCTTATGGCTACACCTTC.

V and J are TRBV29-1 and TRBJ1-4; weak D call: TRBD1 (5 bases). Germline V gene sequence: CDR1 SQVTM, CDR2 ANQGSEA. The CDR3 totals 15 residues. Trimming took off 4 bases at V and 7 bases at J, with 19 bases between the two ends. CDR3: CSVVRRGERGEKLFF. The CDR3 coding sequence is TGCAGCGTTGTTAGGCGCGGGGAGAGGGGTGAAAAACTGTTTTTT.

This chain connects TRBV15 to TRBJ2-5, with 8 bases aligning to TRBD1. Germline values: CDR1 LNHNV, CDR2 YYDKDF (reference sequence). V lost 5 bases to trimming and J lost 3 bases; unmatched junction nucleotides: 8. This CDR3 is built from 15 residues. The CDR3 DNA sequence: TGTGCCACCAGCCTGACGACAGGGGCGGAAGAGACCCAGTACTTC. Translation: CATSLTTGAEETQYF.

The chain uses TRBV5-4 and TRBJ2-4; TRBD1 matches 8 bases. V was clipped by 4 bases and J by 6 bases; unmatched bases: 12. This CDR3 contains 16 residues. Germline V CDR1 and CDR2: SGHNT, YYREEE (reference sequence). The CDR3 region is CASSRGDQGATNIQYF. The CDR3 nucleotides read TGTGCCAGCAGCAGGGGGGATCAGGGGGCGACAAACATTCAGTACTTC.

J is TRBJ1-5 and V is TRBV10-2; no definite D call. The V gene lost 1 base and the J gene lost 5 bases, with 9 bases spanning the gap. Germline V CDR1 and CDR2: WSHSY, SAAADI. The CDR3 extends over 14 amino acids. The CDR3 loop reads CASSEWRLDQPQHF. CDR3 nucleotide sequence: TGCGCCAGCAGTGAGTGGAGACTCGATCAGCCCCAGCATTTT.

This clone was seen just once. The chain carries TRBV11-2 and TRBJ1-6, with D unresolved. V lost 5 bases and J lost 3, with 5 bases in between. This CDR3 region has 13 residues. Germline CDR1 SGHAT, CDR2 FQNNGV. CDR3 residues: CASSLSYNSPLHF. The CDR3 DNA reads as TGTGCCAGCAGCCTGAGCTATAATTCACCCCTCCACTTT.

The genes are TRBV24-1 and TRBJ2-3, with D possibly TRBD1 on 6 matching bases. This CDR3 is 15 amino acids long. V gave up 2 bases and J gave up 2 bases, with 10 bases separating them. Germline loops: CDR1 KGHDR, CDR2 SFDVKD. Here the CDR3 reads CATSDSRTATDTQYF. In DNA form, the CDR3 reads TGTGCCACCAGTGATTCCCGGACAGCCACAGATACGCAGTATTTT.

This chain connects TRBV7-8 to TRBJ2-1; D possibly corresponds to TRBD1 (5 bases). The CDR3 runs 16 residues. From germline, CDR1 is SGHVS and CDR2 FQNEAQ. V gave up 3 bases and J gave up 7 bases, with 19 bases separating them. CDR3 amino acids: CASSFMATLRVNEQFF. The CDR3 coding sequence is TGTGCCAGCAGCTTCATGGCTACTCTCAGGGTGAATGAGCAGTTCTTC.